A single sample gave rise to the 10 T cell receptor beta chains below, sequenced in a study of cytomegalovirus exposure and HLA in healthy donors. This table comes from immunoSEQ multiplex PCR, and its TCRdb copy is limited to in-frame clones, with some not included. The repertoire holds 150,000 to 200,000 clones, with 88% as singletons. Sequencing was done on a sample of PBMCs. The receptors were gathered from a man between 18 and 29 years old in good health and CMV-seronegative.

This chain connects TRBV11-2 to TRBJ1-3, with D unresolved. The CDR3 contains 16 residues. Germline V lookup: CDR1 SGHAT, CDR2 FQNNGV. The V and J ends lost 4 bases and 0 bases respectively, with 13 bases between them. The CDR3: CASSSRLLSSGNTIYF. The CDR3 DNA reads TGTGCCAGCAGCTCTCGACTGCTGAGCTCTGGAAACACCATATATTTT.

This sequence joins TRBV7-2 and TRBJ1-2; 11 nucleotides agree with TRBD1. V dropped 3 bases and J dropped 4; count of bases not matched to a gene: 10. CDR3 length: 17 amino acids. Per the germline V gene, CDR1 is SGHTA and CDR2 is FQGNSA. The chain's CDR3 is CASSLTGTGGMVYGYTF. The CDR3 DNA reads as TGTGCCAGCAGCTTGACCGGGACAGGGGGAATGGTCTATGGCTACACCTTC. Full variable domain (outside the CDR3, taken from reference TRBV7-2 and TRBJ1-2): GAGVSQSPSNKVTEKGKDVELRCDPISGHTALYWYRQSLGQGLEFLIYFQGNSAPDKSGLPSDRFSAERTGGSVSTLTIQRTQQEDSAVYLCASSLTGTGGMVYGYTFGSGTRLTVV.

CDR3 residues: CASSSQQGPRGQPQHF. For the CDR3, the DNA is TGCGCCAGCAGCTCCCAACAGGGGCCGCGGGGTCAGCCCCAGCATTTT. The chain is built from TRBV4-1 and TRBJ1-5; 7 nucleotides line up with TRBD1. The germline V gene encodes CDR1 MGHRA and CDR2 YSYEKL. The CDR3 extends over 16 amino acids. Trimming removed 5 bases from V and 6 bases from J; junction bases left unmatched: 13.

The chain links TRBV30 to TRBJ2-5; no clear D gene. V lost 0 bases and J 2 bases, leaving 7 bases between the germline ends. The length of the CDR3 is 13 residues. CDR1 is GTSNPN and CDR2 is SVGIG in the germline V gene (reference sequence). The CDR3 here is CAWSVTPQETQYF. For the CDR3, the DNA is TGTGCCTGGAGTGTAACTCCTCAAGAGACCCAGTACTTC.

This chain links TRBV11-2 with TRBJ1-2, with 7 bases lining up with TRBD1. Trimming cost V 5 bases and J 3 bases; bases outside gene matches: 3. CDR1 and CDR2 (germline): SGHAT, FQNNGV. The CDR3 is made up of 13 amino acids. CDR3 DNA: TGTGCCAGCAGCCGGGACAGAGACTATGGCTACACCTTC. This sequence encodes CASSRDRDYGYTF.

This chain joins TRBV5-6 and TRBJ1-2; the D is unclear. CDR1 is SGHDT, CDR2 YYEEEE, per germline. V lost 2 bases and J lost 1, with 6 bases in between. The length of the CDR3 is 13 residues. CDR3 sequence: CASSFLSNYGYTF. In DNA form, the CDR3 reads TGTGCCAGCAGCTTTCTTAGTAACTATGGCTACACCTTC.

This clone was seen only a few times. The rearrangement uses TRBV6-1 and TRBJ2-1; D might be TRBD2 (6 bases). The V and J ends lost 10 bases and 1 base respectively, with 17 bases between them. The V gene's germline CDR1 is MNHNS and CDR2 SASEGT. The CDR3 has 15 amino acids. CDR3 region: CATGGEEGSYNEQFF. The CDR3 nucleotides read TGTGCCACCGGCGGGGAGGAGGGGTCCTACAATGAGCAGTTCTTC.

V is TRBV5-6 and J is TRBJ2-1; 7 positions agree with TRBD2. V was pared by 0 bases and J by 8 bases, with 11 bases of the junction left unmatched. CDR1 and CDR2 (germline): SGHDT, YYEEEE. CDR3 length equals 16 residues. The CDR3 sequence is CASSLVGVWAGDEQFF. As DNA, the CDR3 is TGTGCCAGCAGCTTGGTAGGGGTCTGGGCGGGGGATGAGCAGTTCTTC.

This chain uses TRBV19 with TRBJ1-5; 8 bases align to TRBD1. The V gene end was trimmed by 4 bases and the J gene end by 8 bases; junction bases not matched to a gene: 4. Germline V lookup: CDR1 LNHDA, CDR2 SQIVND (reference sequence). The CDR3 runs 13 residues. The CDR3 loop is CASSNRGKEPQHF. CDR3 nucleotide sequence: TGTGCCAGTAGTAACAGGGGGAAGGAGCCCCAGCATTTT.

This clone was observed once. The rearrangement links TRBV7-8 to TRBJ2-7; the match to TRBD2 covers 7 bases. The germline V gene has CDR1 SGHVS and CDR2 FQNEAQ. The CDR3 is 14 residues long. V dropped 0 bases and J dropped 7; count of bases not matched to a gene: 6. Here the CDR3 DNA reads TGTGCCAGCAGCTTAGCGGGACGGGGAGGGGAGCAGTACGTC. Translation: CASSLAGRGGEQYV.